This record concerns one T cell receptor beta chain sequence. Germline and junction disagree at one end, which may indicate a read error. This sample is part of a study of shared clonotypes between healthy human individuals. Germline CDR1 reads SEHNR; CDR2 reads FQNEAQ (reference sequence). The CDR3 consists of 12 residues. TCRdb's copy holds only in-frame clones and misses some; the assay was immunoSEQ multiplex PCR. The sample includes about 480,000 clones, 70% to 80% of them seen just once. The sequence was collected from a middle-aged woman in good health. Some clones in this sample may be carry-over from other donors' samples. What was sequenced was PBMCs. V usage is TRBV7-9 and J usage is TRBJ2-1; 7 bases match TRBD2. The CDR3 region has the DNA TGTGCCAGCAGCTTAAGTGGGAGGGCCATGGTCTTC. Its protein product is CASSLSGRAMVF.